This T cell receptor beta chain was identified in a study of blood T cell repertoires in COVID-19. Germline CDR1 SGDLS, CDR2 YYNGEE. V lost 0 bases, J lost 0 bases, and 10 bases lay in between. The CDR3 totals 15 residues. Per the original methods: Amplified reference gene primers provided the basis for estimating nucleated cell counts. Clones were sequenced by immunoSEQ multiplex PCR, and TCRdb holds only the in-frame ones, with some missing. The DNA gave D and trimming, while V, J and clone size come from that table. The top ten hold 15% to 20% of the sample, which has 150,000 to 200,000 clones, more than 90% seen once.

This chain connects TRBV9 to TRBJ2-7, with no clear D. This sequence originates from a man aged 60 to 75 with active or convalescent COVID-19. Material: peripheral blood. The chain's CDR3 is CASSVDASSSYEQYF. The CDR3, as DNA: TGTGCCAGCAGCGTAGATGCCTCCAGCTCCTACGAGCAGTACTTC. Supplemented by reference TRBV9 and TRBJ2-7, the full variable domain reads DSGVTQTPKHLITATGQRVTLRCSPRSGDLSVYWYQQSLDQGLQFLIQYYNGEERAKGNILERFSAQQFPDLHSELNLSSLELGDSALYFCASSVDASSSYEQYFGPGTRLTVT.